This entry lists 30 T cell receptor beta chains sequenced from one sample in a study of T cell repertoires in cytomegalovirus infection. Which antigens these TCRs recognize remains unknown. MiXCR, applied by TCRdb to the reads, yields one record per CDR3 protein. There are about half a million distinct CDR3 sequences in the sample; around a third occur only once, and roughly 15% lies in the top ten. The sample was cultured PBMCs, taken from culture after CMV antigen stimulation. The receptors shown here come from a human donor in good health (CMV status not recorded). Some clones in this sample may be carry-over from other donors' samples.

The V and J genes are TRBV10-3 and TRBJ2-2; D is ambiguous. This CDR3 comprises 15 residues. Germline CDR1 is ENHRY and CDR2 is SYGVKD. V gave up 3 bases and J gave up 2 bases, with 10 bases separating them. The CDR3 DNA reads as TGTGCCATCAGTGATAGTCTTCGTAACACCGGGGAGCTGTTTTTT. This translates into CAISDSLRNTGELFF.

The genes are TRBV20-1 and TRBJ1-5, with TRBD1 as a possible D gene (6 bases). Looked up from germline, CDR1 is DFQATT and CDR2 is SNEGSKA (reference sequence). The V gene lost 6 bases and the J gene lost 3 bases, with 12 bases spanning the gap. The CDR3 spans 13 residues. CDR3 in DNA: TGCAGTGCCTCACAGGGTTCCAATCAGCCCCAGCATTTT. This encodes CSASQGSNQPQHF.

The chain has TRBV2 and TRBJ2-7; 9 bases agree with TRBD2. V trimming: 4 bases; J trimming: 2 bases; junction bases outside the gene matches: 6. The CDR3 sequence is 15 residues long. Germline V lookup: CDR1 SNHLY, CDR2 FYNNEI. DNA of the CDR3: TGTGCCAGCAGTGCTGAGACTAGCGGCACCTACGAGCAGTACGTC. As protein: CASSAETSGTYEQYV.

CDR3 bases: TGTGCCAGCAGCCGCGACGCCCAATATGGCTACACCTTC. Translating it yields CASSRDAQYGYTF. The rearrangement links TRBV7-9 to TRBJ1-2; D call uncertain. V was cut by 5 bases and J by 5 bases, with 12 bases left in between. Germline CDR1 reads SEHNR; CDR2 reads FQNEAQ (reference sequence). This CDR3 has 13 residues.

The sample holds a few counts of this clonotype. The chain couples TRBV28 to TRBJ1-4; a possible D gene is TRBD1 (5 bases). Germline lookup yields CDR1 MDHEN and CDR2 SYDVKM. V was trimmed by 4 bases and J by 12 bases, leaving 18 bases between them. This CDR3 is 14 amino acids long. This CDR3 reads CASSSPGSAIELFF. The DNA for the CDR3 is TGTGCCAGCAGTTCACCAGGGTCCGCTATAGAACTGTTTTTT.

Worth noting for this clonotype: At one of its ends the junction is not consistent with the germline gene, which may arise from a read error. This chain joins TRBV7-6 and TRBJ2-5; no firm D call. The CDR3 runs 13 residues. CDR1 and CDR2 from the germline V gene are SGHVS and FNYEAQ. CDR3 in amino acids: CASSLGSKETQYF. CDR3 nucleotides: TGTGCTAGCAGCTTAGGGTCTAAAGAGACCCAGTACTTC. Based on the CDR3 plus reference TRBV7-6 and TRBJ2-5, the full variable domain is GAGVSQSPRYKVTKRGQDVALRCDPISGHVSLYWYRQALGQGPEFLTYFNYEAQQDKSGLPNDRFSAERPEGSISTLTIQRTEQRDSAMYRCASSLGSKETQYFGPGTRLLVL.

This chain connects TRBV19 to TRBJ2-1, with D unclear. There are 12 residues in the CDR3. Trimming left V 0 bases short and J 15 bases short, with 12 bases between. The germline gives CDR1 LNHDA, CDR2 SQIVND (reference sequence). CDR3 protein: CASSIEAMRWFF. CDR3 bases: TGTGCCAGTAGTATAGAGGCAATGCGGTGGTTCTTC.

This clonotype was seen only a few times. The chain employs TRBV7-2 and TRBJ1-3; D gene unclear. The CDR3 sequence is 14 residues long. V lost 5 bases and J lost 1, with 9 bases in between. From germline, CDR1 is SGHTA and CDR2 FQGNSA. The CDR3 spells CASSRLGSGNTIYF. CDR3 sequence (DNA): TGTGCCAGCAGCCGCCTTGGTTCTGGAAACACCATATATTTT.

The table lists this clonotype with a few counts. The chain carries TRBV7-2 and TRBJ2-2, with a tentative D call TRBD1 (6 bases). Germline assignment: CDR1 SGHTA and CDR2 FQGNSA. V lost 1 base to trimming and J lost 5 bases, with 11 bases between them. This CDR3 is built from 15 residues. This chain's CDR3 is CASSLVRGQTGELFF. CDR3 sequence (DNA): TGTGCCAGCAGCTTAGTCAGGGGTCAGACCGGGGAGCTGTTTTTT.

The V call is TRBV20-1, the J call TRBJ2-7; 15 bases are shared with TRBD2. The CDR3 covers 12 residues. J gave up 11 bases and V 5 bases, and 4 bases lay outside the gene matches. Germline loops: CDR1 DFQATT, CDR2 SNEGSKA (reference sequence). The CDR3 coding sequence is TGCAGTGCTGGGACTAGCGGGAGGAAGGAGTACTTC. Its translation is CSAGTSGRKEYF.

This clonotype has ten or more counts. V and J are TRBV7-2 and TRBJ2-1, with unresolved D. CDR3 size: 15 residues. Trimming took off 0 bases at V and 2 bases at J, with 8 bases between the two ends. Germline CDR1 reads SGHTA; CDR2 reads FQGNSA. CDR3 DNA sequence: TGTGCCAGCAGCTTAGCGCGAGGTACCTACAATGAGCAGTTCTTC. Translation: CASSLARGTYNEQFF. Full variable domain (rest looked up from reference TRBV7-2 and TRBJ2-1): GAGVSQSPSNKVTEKGKDVELRCDPISGHTALYWYRQSLGQGLEFLIYFQGNSAPDKSGLPSDRFSAERTGGSVSTLTIQRTQQEDSAVYLCASSLARGTYNEQFFGPGTRLTVL.

The chain joins TRBV20-1 to TRBJ2-7; D is tentatively TRBD1 or TRBD2 (6 bases each). There are 15 residues in the CDR3. V shed 5 bases and J shed 0 bases, with 17 bases lying between them. Germline CDR1 reads DFQATT; CDR2 reads SNEGSKA (reference sequence). For the CDR3, the DNA is TGCAGTGCTGTAGATACGGGGGCCCCCTCCTACGAGCAGTACTTC. Amino acids: CSAVDTGAPSYEQYF.

This clonotype was counted only a few times. The chain links TRBV11-2 to TRBJ2-1; D perhaps matches TRBD2 (7 bases). The CDR3 sequence is 16 residues long. The germline V gene encodes CDR1 SGHAT and CDR2 FQNNGV. V gave up 3 bases and J gave up 7 bases, with 19 bases separating them. The CDR3 DNA follows: TGTGCCAGCAGCTTGACAAGCGGGGTTCAGGGGAATGAGCAGTTCTTC. It encodes CASSLTSGVQGNEQFF.

Only a few counts were recorded for this clonotype. The chain links TRBV7-9 to TRBJ1-1; 9 bases are shared with TRBD1. Trimming cost V 0 bases and J 7 bases; bases outside gene matches: 6. CDR1 is SEHNR and CDR2 is FQNEAQ in the germline V gene (reference sequence). The CDR3 runs to 15 residues. The DNA for the CDR3 is TGTGCCAGCAGCTTAGCAACAGGGGGCATGGGTGAAGCTTTCTTT. Protein: CASSLATGGMGEAFF.

The V gene is TRBV27, the J gene TRBJ2-7; no firm D call. This CDR3 has 15 residues. V lost 4 bases to trimming and J lost 2 bases, with 15 bases between them. Germline lookup yields CDR1 MNHEY and CDR2 SMNVEV (reference sequence). DNA of the CDR3: TGTGCCAGCAGTTCCCCTTCTCGGCGCCCCTACGAGCAGTACTTC. Its translation is CASSSPSRRPYEQYF.

This clonotype was counted a few times. The V and J genes are TRBV7-8 and TRBJ2-6; D is possibly TRBD2 (5 bases). This CDR3 is built from 15 residues. Per germline, CDR1 SGHVS and CDR2 FQNEAQ. Trimming took 2 bases from V and 3 from J, leaving 8 bases between them. CDR3 region: CASSLRTFGANVLTF. CDR3 coding DNA: TGTGCCAGCAGCTTAAGGACTTTTGGGGCCAACGTCCTGACTTTC.

This clonotype occurred a few times. The J gene is TRBJ2-7, the V gene TRBV28; 13 bases fit TRBD2. This CDR3 contains 15 residues. Trimming took 4 bases from V and 3 from J; bases not matched to a gene: 3. Germline CDR1 is MDHEN and CDR2 is SYDVKM. CDR3: CASSSGLAGLYEQYF. The CDR3 DNA is TGTGCCAGCAGTTCGGGACTAGCGGGGCTCTACGAGCAGTACTTC.

This clonotype was seen many times. V is TRBV6-1 and J is TRBJ2-5, with TRBD1 as a possible D gene (6 bases). The CDR3 length is 15 residues. Between the trimmed V and J ends, which lost 3 bases and 2 bases, there was a span of 13 bases. Germline V gives CDR1 MNHNS, CDR2 SASEGT. The CDR3 reads CASSDVGAQQETQYF. CDR3 sequence (DNA): TGTGCCAGCAGTGATGTGGGGGCGCAACAAGAGACCCAGTACTTC.

This chain links TRBV6-1 with TRBJ2-2; D might be TRBD2 (6 bases). There are 15 residues in the CDR3. The V end lost 1 base, the J end lost 6 bases, and 12 bases lay between the germline ends. Germline loops: CDR1 MNHNS, CDR2 SASEGT. CDR3 residues: CASSEDGGPAGELFF. The CDR3 DNA reads as TGTGCCAGCAGTGAAGATGGAGGGCCCGCCGGGGAGCTGTTTTTT.

This clonotype appeared a few times. The J gene is TRBJ1-6, the V gene TRBV28, with D possibly matching TRBD1 (6 bases). V lost 3 bases and J lost 9, with 12 bases in between. CDR3 length: 14 residues. Germline V gene data show CDR1 as MDHEN and CDR2 as SYDVKM. CDR3 sequence reads: CASSFRGLGSPLHF. CDR3 in DNA: TGTGCCAGCAGTTTCAGGGGTTTGGGTTCACCCCTCCACTTT.

This chain's CDR3 is CASSYSELVSYEQYF. Here the CDR3 DNA reads TGTGCCAGCAGTTACTCCGAACTAGTGTCGTACGAGCAGTACTTC. The chain links TRBV6-2 or TRBV6-3 to TRBJ2-7; D possibly corresponds to TRBD2 (5 bases). CDR3 length: 15 residues. CDR1 and CDR2 (germline): MNHEY, SVGEGT. V was clipped by 0 bases and J by 4 bases, with 13 bases between them.

The J gene is TRBJ1-2, the V gene TRBV3-1; possibly TRBD1 for D (6 bases). Germline V gene lookup returns CDR1 LGHDT and CDR2 YNNKEL (reference sequence). The V gene lost 1 base and the J gene lost 5 bases, with 17 bases spanning the gap. The CDR3 runs to 16 residues. The DNA for the CDR3 is TGTGCCAGCAGCCAAGCCCGAGGACAGACTTCGTATGGCTACACCTTC. Translation: CASSQARGQTSYGYTF.

This chain uses TRBV12-3 or TRBV12-4 with TRBJ1-2; 7 bases align to TRBD1. The CDR3 spans 17 residues. With 4 bases clipped from V and 8 bases from J, the junction kept 19 bases outside the gene matches. CDR3 protein: CASSWGRQGVLRGGYTF. The CDR3 DNA is TGTGCCAGCAGTTGGGGCCGGCAGGGGGTGTTAAGGGGAGGCTACACCTTC.

Many counts were recorded for this clonotype. The chain is built from TRBV12-5 and TRBJ2-3, with no clear D. V was clipped by 3 bases and J by 5 bases, with 3 bases between them. Germline CDR1 and CDR2: LGHNT and FRNRAP. This CDR3 comprises 11 residues. The CDR3 nucleotides read TGTGCTAGTGGTTTAGGAGATACGCAGTATTTT. It specifies CASGLGDTQYF.

The chain joins TRBV19 to TRBJ2-1, with TRBD2 as a possible D gene (5 bases). Germline V gene sequence: CDR1 LNHDA, CDR2 SQIVND (reference sequence). V lost 3 bases, J lost 8 bases, and 14 bases lay in between. The length of the CDR3 is 14 residues. The CDR3 nucleotides are TGTGCCAGTAGTATTGTGGGAGTCTCCGATGAGCAGTTCTTC. This codes for CASSIVGVSDEQFF.

The rearrangement uses TRBV7-2 and TRBJ2-5; 9 bases are shared with TRBD2. Germline loops: CDR1 SGHTA, CDR2 FQGNSA. The CDR3 has 16 amino acids. With V trimmed by 2 bases and J by 1 base, 5 bases remained unmatched. The CDR3 DNA follows: TGTGCCAGCAGCTTAAGCGGGAGGTCCCCCCAAGAGACCCAGTACTTC. Protein product: CASSLSGRSPQETQYF.

This clonotype was found many times. The rearrangement uses TRBV5-6 and TRBJ2-1, with TRBD2 identical over 15 bases. Germline V gene sequence: CDR1 SGHDT, CDR2 YYEEEE. The CDR3 has 17 residues. V shed 4 bases, J shed 10 bases, and the junction held 12 bases outside the gene matches. Here the CDR3 DNA reads TGTGCCAGCAGCACCGGACTAGCGGGAGGGCCTTATCAAGAGCAGTTCTTC. Protein product: CASSTGLAGGPYQEQFF. Based on the CDR3 plus reference TRBV5-6 and TRBJ2-1, the full variable domain is DAGVTQSPTHLIKTRGQQVTLRCSPKSGHDTVSWYQQALGQGPQFIFQYYEEEERQRGNFPDRFSGHQFPNYSSELNVNALLLGDSALYLCASSTGLAGGPYQEQFFGPGTRLTVL.

The V and J genes are TRBV6-5 and TRBJ2-1, with D perhaps TRBD2 (6 bases). Germline lookup yields CDR1 MNHEY and CDR2 SVGAGI. Trimming stripped 10 bases from V and 7 bases from J, with 20 bases between. The CDR3 runs 14 residues. Written as DNA, the CDR3 is TGTGCCACAGTCGGGAGTGGGGGTATGAATGAGCAGTTCTTC. Its protein is CATVGSGGMNEQFF.

The CDR3 nucleotides are TGCGCCAGCAGCCAGGGACTAGCGGGAACTTCCTACAATGAGCAGTTCTTC. Residues: CASSQGLAGTSYNEQFF. This rearrangement joins TRBV4-1 to TRBJ2-1; 13 nucleotides match TRBD2. CDR1 and CDR2 (germline): MGHRA, YSYEKL. This CDR3 region has 17 residues. With 3 bases clipped from V and 1 base from J, the junction kept 3 bases outside the gene matches.

This clonotype was seen once. The J gene is TRBJ2-2, the V gene TRBV28; 8 nucleotides agree with TRBD2. CDR3 length: 15 amino acids. V was pared by 3 bases and J by 7 bases, with 7 bases of the junction left unmatched. Germline V gene lookup returns CDR1 MDHEN and CDR2 SYDVKM. The CDR3 sequence is CASSFFTSGFGELFF. CDR3 nucleotide sequence: TGTGCCAGCAGTTTCTTTACTAGCGGTTTCGGGGAGCTGTTTTTT.